Listed below are T cell receptor beta chains from one sample, sequenced in a study of OX40 agonist ivuxolimab in advanced cancers. The assay was immunoSEQ multiplex PCR, and TCRdb's table has in-frame clones only and misses some. The sample contains about 58,000 clones, approximately 80% of which appear only once. Specimen: CD4+ or CD8+ T cells sorted from blood, collected in a trial of the OX40 agonist ivuxolimab. These receptors all stem from an adult with an advanced solid tumor such as melanoma, head and neck, liver or kidney cancer. Each CDR3 is given with its conserved first and last residue. D genes are given only for firm matches. Some rows have no size entry. The others give once, few or many, or a class for an expanded clone.

D	size	V	J	CDR3	DNA
TRBD2	.	TRBV11-3	TRBJ2-1	CASSFQNWTSGRMEQFF	TGTGCCAGCAGCTTTCAAAACTGGACTAGCGGGAGAATGGAGCAGTTCTTC
.	once	TRBV19	TRBJ2-7	CASSMEWDTYEQYF	TGTGCCAGTAGTATGGAATGGGACACCTACGAGCAGTACTTC
.	.	TRBV19	TRBJ2-7	CASSDRTRSEQYF	TGTGCCAGTAGTGACAGGACGAGGTCCGAGCAGTACTTC
.	.	TRBV19	TRBJ1-1	CASSIFTETGEAFF	TGTGCCAGTAGTATATTCACAGAGACCGGGGAAGCTTTCTTT
.	.	TRBV19	TRBJ2-1	CASSPTGLGENNEQFF	TGTGCCAGTAGCCCGACAGGCCTCGGTGAGAACAATGAGCAGTTCTTC
.	.	TRBV11-3	TRBJ2-3	CASSLQLDTQYF	TGTGCCAGCAGCTTACAGCTGGATACGCAGTATTTT
.	.	TRBV2	TRBJ1-2	CASKGPGVYGYTF	TGTGCCAGCAAAGGACCAGGGGTATATGGCTACACCTTC
TRBD2	.	TRBV11-2	TRBJ2-1	CASSFSSGGAGEQFF	TGTGCCAGCAGCTTTTCTAGCGGGGGTGCGGGAGAGCAGTTCTTC
TRBD1	.	TRBV14	TRBJ1-1	CASSRQGATEAFF	TGTGCCAGCAGCCGACAGGGGGCCACTGAAGCTTTCTTT
TRBD1	.	TRBV30	TRBJ2-7	CAWRGDRAYEQYF	TGTGCCTGGAGGGGGGACAGGGCCTACGAGCAGTACTTC
.	.	TRBV7-9	TRBJ1-4	CASSPQGATNEKLFF	TGTGCCAGCAGCCCCCAAGGTGCAACTAATGAAAAACTGTTTTTT
TRBD2	.	TRBV6-5	TRBJ2-3	CASSYRREQDTQYF	TGTGCCAGCAGTTACCGGCGGGAGCAGGATACGCAGTATTTT
TRBD1	.	TRBV7-9	TRBJ2-1	CASVLGRGRRNEQFF	TGTGCCAGCGTTTTAGGCAGGGGGCGACGGAATGAGCAGTTCTTC
.	.	TRBV30	TRBJ2-3	CAWRRGGIRTDTQYF	TGTGCCTGGAGGCGGGGCGGGATAAGGACAGATACGCAGTATTTT
.	.	TRBV4-3	TRBJ2-5	CASSQGQGAGGGAETQYF	TGCGCCAGCAGCCAAGGACAGGGGGCAGGCGGGGGGGCAGAGACCCAGTACTTC
TRBD1	.	TRBV19	TRBJ2-1	CASMDRGIPFEQFF	TGTGCCAGTATGGACAGGGGCATCCCTTTTGAGCAGTTCTTC
.	once	TRBV5-1	TRBJ1-1	CASSFGGTEAFF	TGCGCCAGCAGCTTCGGTGGGACTGAAGCTTTCTTT
TRBD1	.	TRBV4-2	TRBJ1-1	CASRPRGTGEFGTEAFF	TGTGCCAGCAGGCCTCGGGGGACAGGGGAGTTCGGAACTGAAGCTTTCTTT
.	.	TRBV5-1	TRBJ1-1	CASSLLIMNTEAFF	TGCGCCAGCAGCTTGTTAATTATGAACACTGAAGCTTTCTTT
.	.	TRBV5-4	TRBJ1-1	CASGGGRLNTEAFF	TGTGCCAGCGGGGGGGGACGGTTGAACACTGAAGCTTTCTTT
TRBD2	.	TRBV7-2	TRBJ2-1	CASSLPLAGGNEQFF	TGTGCCAGCAGCTTACCACTAGCGGGGGGCAATGAGCAGTTCTTC
.	.	TRBV4-1	TRBJ1-5	CASSQAGSNQPQHF	TGCGCCAGCAGCCAAGCAGGGAGTAATCAGCCCCAGCATTTT
TRBD1	.	TRBV6-5	TRBJ1-2	CASSNRDRDGGGYTF	TGTGCCAGCAGTAACCGGGACAGGGATGGGGGTGGCTACACCTTC
.	.	TRBV19	TRBJ1-2	CASSIGTPGDYGYTF	TGTGCCAGTAGTATAGGTACCCCCGGGGACTATGGCTACACCTTC
.	.	TRBV6-6	TRBJ1-1	CASKILRDTEAFF	TGTGCCAGCAAAATACTAAGGGACACTGAAGCTTTCTTT
TRBD2	once	TRBV5-5	TRBJ2-1	CASGSPGGLAGGRSYNEQFF	TGTGCCAGCGGTTCCCCCGGAGGGCTAGCGGGGGGGCGGTCCTACAATGAGCAGTTCTTC
TRBD2	.	TRBV28	TRBJ2-5	CASSPSYGLGSWQETQYF	TGTGCCAGCAGTCCCTCCTACGGACTAGGAAGTTGGCAAGAGACCCAGTACTTC
TRBD1	.	TRBV23-1	TRBJ2-7	CASSRDRVGKPDEQYF	TGCGCCAGCAGTCGGGACAGGGTGGGAAAACCCGACGAGCAGTACTTC
.	.	TRBV28	TRBJ2-3	CASRVFPRAGTDTQYF	TGTGCCAGCCGGGTCTTTCCGCGGGCGGGAACAGATACGCAGTATTTT
.	.	TRBV5-1	TRBJ1-6	CASSLVPLRGGSDSPLHF	TGCGCCAGCAGCTTGGTACCTCTAAGGGGGGGGTCCGATTCACCCCTCCACTTT
.	.	TRBV20-1	TRBJ2-2	CSALGRRRLFF	TGCAGTGCCCTGGGGCGACGGCGGCTGTTTTTT
.	.	TRBV29-1	TRBJ2-1	CSVVRSSSYNEQFF	TGCAGCGTTGTCCGATCCAGCTCCTACAATGAGCAGTTCTTC
.	.	TRBV19	TRBJ1-5	CASSIGDQPQHF	TGTGCCAGTAGTATAGGGGATCAGCCCCAGCATTTT
.	.	TRBV2	TRBJ2-3	CASIRQGLTDTQYF	TGTGCCAGCATTCGGCAGGGGCTCACAGATACGCAGTATTTT
.	few	TRBV5-1	TRBJ2-7	CASSLAPAYEQYF	TGCGCCAGCAGCTTAGCCCCGGCCTACGAGCAGTACTTC
TRBD2	.	TRBV27	TRBJ2-3	CASSRLTSPSTDTQYF	TGTGCCAGCAGCCGCTTGACTAGCCCTAGCACAGATACGCAGTATTTT
TRBD1	once	TRBV6-1	TRBJ1-2	CASRLDRTGGYTF	TGTGCCAGCAGGCTGGACAGGACTGGGGGCTACACCTTC
.	.	TRBV5-1	TRBJ2-1	CASSLNVGDNEQFF	TGCGCCAGCAGCTTGAACGTGGGGGACAATGAGCAGTTCTTC
.	.	TRBV27	TRBJ1-1	CASRYDGRTAEAFF	TGTGCCAGCAGATACGATGGGAGAACCGCTGAAGCTTTCTTT
TRBD1	few	TRBV18	TRBJ1-5	CASSLTGDLSNQPQHF	TGTGCCAGCTCACTAACAGGGGACCTGAGCAATCAGCCCCAGCATTTT
TRBD1	.	TRBV18	TRBJ1-2	CASTGTGGSGNYGYTF	TGTGCCAGCACGGGGACAGGGGGCTCGGGGAACTATGGCTACACCTTC
.	.	TRBV9	TRBJ1-5	CASSVDPSGNQPQHF	TGTGCCAGCAGCGTAGATCCATCGGGCAATCAGCCCCAGCATTTT
TRBD1	few	TRBV2	TRBJ1-5	CASSLTGGAQPQHF	TGTGCCAGCAGTCTAACAGGGGGCGCGCAGCCCCAGCATTTT
.	once	TRBV2	TRBJ2-7	CASSELGGIYEQYF	TGTGCCAGCAGTGAACTGGGGGGCATCTACGAGCAGTACTTC
.	.	TRBV9	TRBJ2-3	CASSVGAAPDTQYF	TGTGCCAGCAGCGTCGGGGCCGCCCCCGATACGCAGTATTTT
TRBD1	.	TRBV19	TRBJ1-2	CASTTDRDGLYGYTF	TGTGCCAGTACCACGGACAGGGACGGTCTCTATGGCTACACCTTC
.	few	TRBV30	TRBJ2-3	CAWTTGTGMADTQYF	TGTGCCTGGACAACCGGGACCGGAATGGCAGATACGCAGTATTTT
.	.	TRBV6-5	TRBJ1-2	CASSPDRTNYGYTF	TGTGCCAGCAGCCCTGACAGGACTAACTATGGCTACACCTTC
.	few	TRBV6-1	TRBJ1-5	CASSDGNDQPQHF	TGTGCCAGCAGTGATGGAAACGATCAGCCCCAGCATTTT
.	.	TRBV11-2	TRBJ1-5	CASSFQGNQPQHF	TGTGCCAGCAGCTTTCAAGGGAACCAGCCCCAGCATTTT
TRBD1	.	TRBV18	TRBJ1-3	CASSPTQGAGNTIYF	TGTGCCAGCTCGCCAACTCAGGGGGCTGGAAACACCATATATTTT
.	.	TRBV25-1	TRBJ1-1	CASSDWKGFGNTEAFF	TGTGCCAGCAGTGATTGGAAGGGGTTCGGGAACACTGAAGCTTTCTTT